In its sample, the clone carrying this TCR beta chain was seen many times. Trimming took 5 bases from V and 0 from J; bases not matched to a gene: 8. The CDR3 is 15 residues long. The V gene's germline CDR1 is DFQATT and CDR2 SNEGSKA (reference sequence). With iRepertoire HTBI primers and Arm-PCR of CDR3 regions, TCR beta libraries were built. Using its own MiXCR run on the multiplex PCR reads, TCRdb lists one record per CDR3 protein. The table records about 200,000 distinct CDR3 sequences, less than 20% of them present only once. Time point: newly diagnosed GD, antithyroid drugs for less than 3 months. There was RNA extracted from PBMCs, and the TCR library was made from it. Patients met American Thyroid Association criteria for Graves' disease. The record originates from a study of regulatory T cells in long-lasting Graves disease. Across the study: Antithyroid drugs had been taken by newly diagnosed Graves' patients for under 3 months.

This sample also appeared in a second study, on T cells in Graves' hyperthyroidism and ophthalmopathy. That study adds: The HTBI primer set served for first-round RT-PCR of the TCR CDR3. Most clonotypes expanded in the thyroid (above 0.001) were also present in blood.

This sequence originates from a woman in her 30s with Graves disease. The source was peripheral blood mononuclear cells (PBMCs), collected at new diagnosis, from a patient treated with antithyroid drugs. The chain couples TRBV20-1 to TRBJ2-3; 7 bases fit TRBD2. CDR3 in DNA: TGCAGTGCTGCCCTCGGGGGGACCAGCACAGATACGCAGTATTTT. Amino acids: CSAALGGTSTDTQYF.